This record covers a single TCR beta chain. This sample is drawn from a study of control samples from healthy donors and cancer patients. The table came from immunoSEQ multiplex PCR; TCRdb's copy has only in-frame clones and leaves some out. Here the sample spans 150,000 to 200,000 clones, about 93% being singletons. The V segment lost 3 bases and the J segment 14 bases; nucleotides outside the gene matches: 1. Germline CDR1 reads KGHSH; CDR2 reads LQKENI. The CDR3 sequence is 11 residues long. This chain uses TRBV18 with TRBJ2-1; 10 positions agree with TRBD1. The TCR was taken from a man aged 18 to 29 in good health. The specimen sequenced was blood. For the CDR3, the DNA is TGTGCCAGCTCACCGGACAGGGGGGAGTTCTTC. Residues: CASSPDRGEFF.